Each of the 20 T cell receptor beta chains below was sequenced from the same sample in a study of cytomegalovirus exposure and HLA in healthy donors. The PCR made use of 60 Vbeta and 13 Jbeta primers. Clones were sequenced by immunoSEQ multiplex PCR, and TCRdb holds only the in-frame ones, with some missing. The sample contains over 150,000 clones, approximately 77% of which appear only once. Sequenced material: PBMCs. These receptor sequences come from a male donor in good health and CMV-seropositive.

The chain employs TRBV7-9 and TRBJ2-7, with a possible D match to TRBD1 (5 bases). Per the germline V gene, CDR1 is SEHNR and CDR2 is FQNEAQ (reference sequence). The V end lost 2 bases, the J end lost 3 bases, and 23 bases lay between the germline ends. CDR3 length: 18 residues. The CDR3 loop is CASSLFEYSAGWVYEQYF. The CDR3 DNA is TGTGCCAGCAGCTTATTTGAGTATTCGGCAGGGTGGGTCTACGAGCAGTACTTC.

The chain combines TRBV6-1 with TRBJ1-2; 10 bases are a match to TRBD1. This CDR3 contains 13 residues. Germline CDR1 and CDR2: MNHNS and SASEGT. Losses at the gene ends were 11 bases for V and 6 bases for J; bases not matched to a gene: 9. The CDR3 reads CAARLTGGNGYTF. DNA for the CDR3: TGTGCCGCCCGGTTGACAGGGGGCAATGGCTACACCTTC.

The J gene is TRBJ1-5, the V gene TRBV23-1, with 11 positions matching TRBD1. TRBV23-1 is treated as an ORF (open reading frame) with a function not yet certain. Trimming cost V 4 bases and J 2 bases; bases outside gene matches: 1. This CDR3 contains 15 residues. The CDR3 reads CASSRDRGCNQPQHF. CDR3 in DNA: TGCGCCAGCAGTCGGGACAGGGGGTGCAATCAGCCCCAGCATTTT.

This clone was detected a few times. V and J are TRBV27 and TRBJ2-7, with D possibly matching TRBD1 (6 bases). Trimming took 3 bases from V and 7 from J, leaving 19 bases between them. This CDR3 contains 15 residues. Germline V gene lookup returns CDR1 MNHEY and CDR2 SMNVEV (reference sequence). CDR3 sequence reads: CASSFQLGAPGEQYF. The CDR3 bases are TGTGCCAGCAGTTTTCAATTGGGGGCTCCGGGGGAGCAGTACTTC.

The chain couples TRBV11-2 to TRBJ2-3; weak D call: TRBD2 (5 bases). The CDR3 covers 16 residues. Trimming removed 4 bases at V and 2 bases at J, with 16 bases between. The germline CDR1 and CDR2 sequences are SGHAT and FQNNGV. In nucleotides, the CDR3 is TGTGCCAGCAGCTCGGGGAGTATGATAAACACAGATACGCAGTATTTT. Its protein product is CASSSGSMINTDTQYF.

This clone came up many times. V usage is TRBV6-1 and J usage is TRBJ2-6; tentative D call: TRBD2 (5 bases). V dropped 6 bases and J dropped 0 bases, with 9 bases sitting between them. In germline, CDR1 is MNHNS, CDR2 SASEGT. The CDR3 runs 15 residues. In DNA form, the CDR3 reads TGTGCCAGCAGGGAGCGGACCTCTGGGGCCAACGTCCTGACTTTC. This translates into CASRERTSGANVLTF.

The V call is TRBV5-1, the J call TRBJ1-2; weak D call: TRBD1 (6 bases). This CDR3 region has 14 residues. Germline-derived CDR1 and CDR2 are SGHRS and YFSETQ. V was cut by 0 bases and J by 2 bases, with 8 bases left in between. The CDR3 sequence is CASSLDDRNYGYTF. CDR3 DNA sequence: TGCGCCAGCAGCTTGGACGACAGGAACTATGGCTACACCTTC.

On this clone itself: Other DNA sequences of this sample code for an identical CDR3. This rearrangement joins TRBV7-2 to TRBJ1-2; D call uncertain. This CDR3 is built from 13 residues. Germline values: CDR1 SGHTA, CDR2 FQGNSA. Deletions cut 1 base from V and 2 bases from J, with 5 bases between. The CDR3 DNA reads as TGTGCCAGCAGCTTAGACAGCAACTATGGCTACACCTTC. The encoded protein is CASSLDSNYGYTF.

The CDR3 nucleotides read TGTGCCAGCAGCAGGGGGACAGGACCTACGTATGGCTACACCTTC. It specifies CASSRGTGPTYGYTF. V gene TRBV5-4 combines with J gene TRBJ1-2, with TRBD1 matching over 8 bases. Germline CDR1 is SGHNT and CDR2 is YYREEE (reference sequence). With V trimmed by 4 bases and J by 5 bases, 10 bases remained unmatched. The CDR3 has 15 amino acids.

Regarding this clone: A much larger clone lies one base from this, so it may be a read error. V gene TRBV7-3 combines with J gene TRBJ1-1; 10 nucleotides agree with TRBD1. From germline, CDR1 is SGHTA and CDR2 FQGTGA. J lost 5 bases, V lost 4 bases, and 4 bases had no gene match. CDR3 length: 14 residues. The CDR3: CASSSGQGKTEAFF. CDR3 nucleotide sequence: TGTGCCAGCAGCTCGGGACAGGGGAAGACTGAAGCTTTCTTT.

In its sample, this clone was seen a few times. The chain joins TRBV7-9 to TRBJ2-3; maybe TRBD1 (5 bases). The CDR3 runs 16 residues. CDR1 and CDR2 (germline): SEHNR, FQNEAQ (reference sequence). The ends were cut back, 3 bases at V and 2 bases at J, with 15 bases in the middle. This CDR3 is CASSFDRGRNTDTQYF. CDR3 DNA: TGTGCCAGCAGCTTTGATAGGGGCCGTAACACAGATACGCAGTATTTT.

This clone was detected once. The chain has TRBV5-4 and TRBJ1-4, with 9 bases lining up with TRBD1. Germline CDR1 reads SGHNT; CDR2 reads YYREEE (reference sequence). The CDR3 runs 16 residues. The V gene end was trimmed by 4 bases and the J gene end by 1 base; junction bases not matched to a gene: 5. CDR3 sequence (DNA): TGTGCCAGCAGCCGAGACAGGGGGGAAACTAATGAAAAACTGTTTTTT. Its protein product is CASSRDRGETNEKLFF.

The V gene is TRBV5-5, the J gene TRBJ1-3; the match to TRBD1 covers 7 bases. CDR1 is SGHKS and CDR2 is YYEKEE in the germline V gene (reference sequence). Losses at the gene ends were 4 bases for V and 0 bases for J; bases not matched to a gene: 10. The CDR3 extends over 17 amino acids. The CDR3 region has the DNA TGTGCCAGCAGCCCCCTGACAGGGAGCTTCTCTGGAAACACCATATATTTT. The encoded protein is CASSPLTGSFSGNTIYF.

This rearrangement joins TRBV27 to TRBJ2-7, with TRBD1 identical over 10 bases. Trimming cost V 6 bases and J 6 bases; bases outside gene matches: 11. Per germline, CDR1 MNHEY and CDR2 SMNVEV (reference sequence). The CDR3 extends over 15 amino acids. CDR3 in DNA: TGTGCCAGCAGCGGGGCGGACAGGGGGGTTCGCGAGCAGTACTTC. It yields the protein CASSGADRGVREQYF.

This chain joins TRBV7-9 and TRBJ1-1; D ambiguous. V lost 7 bases, J lost 0 bases, and 9 bases lay in between. Germline V lookup: CDR1 SEHNR, CDR2 FQNEAQ (reference sequence). The CDR3 consists of 13 residues. CDR3 DNA: TGTGCCAGCACCCGAGAGTTGAACACTGAAGCTTTCTTT. It codes for CASTRELNTEAFF.

V and J are TRBV11-3 and TRBJ1-6; 9 nucleotides match TRBD1. V shed 5 bases and J 7 bases; nucleotides not matched to a gene: 6. CDR1 is SGHNT and CDR2 is YENEEA in the germline V gene. The CDR3 runs 15 residues. The CDR3 bases are TGTGCCAGCAGCCTCCGGACAGGGGAAAATTCACCCCTCCACTTT. Amino acid sequence: CASSLRTGENSPLHF.

The V call is TRBV7-9, the J call TRBJ2-2; D unresolved. Germline V lookup: CDR1 SEHNR, CDR2 FQNEAQ (reference sequence). Trimming cost V 0 bases and J 7 bases, with 9 bases left between them. The CDR3 spans 14 residues. The CDR3 loop is CASSLATVDGELFF. The CDR3 bases are TGTGCCAGCAGCTTAGCTACAGTTGACGGGGAGCTGTTTTTT.

The chain recombines TRBV2 with TRBJ2-1, with 7 bases matching TRBD1. Germline V gene sequence: CDR1 SNHLY, CDR2 FYNNEI. The V and J ends lost 7 bases and 10 bases, in that order; junction bases with no gene match: 10. CDR3 length equals 13 residues. For the CDR3, the DNA is TGTGCCAGCAACCGACAGGGACGGGTGGAGCAGTTCTTC. Amino acids: CASNRQGRVEQFF.

The chain employs TRBV27 and TRBJ2-3; 15 bases line up with TRBD2. The CDR3 totals 14 residues. Germline V CDR1 and CDR2: MNHEY, SMNVEV (reference sequence). V lost 5 bases and J lost 7; bases outside the gene matches: 1. CDR3 loop: CASSGTSGGYTQYF. CDR3 nucleotides: TGTGCCAGCAGTGGGACTAGCGGGGGGTATACGCAGTATTTT.

This rearrangement joins TRBV21-1 to TRBJ1-5. TRBV21-1 is given as a pseudogene. CDR3 length: 17 amino acids. CDR3 in DNA: TGTGCCAGCAGCAAAGGAACCGGCACGGCCGGGAATCAGCCCCAGCATTTT. This codes for CASSKGTGTAGNQPQHF.